Sequencing of this TCR beta chain was carried out in a study of T cell repertoires in cytomegalovirus infection. Across the whole study: From public TCR beta signatures came an indication of both CMV infection and matching HLA type.

V was trimmed by 7 bases and J by 0 bases, leaving 15 bases between them. The CDR3 spans 15 residues. Concerning this clonotype: Its matching antigen is unknown.

Using its own MiXCR run on the reads, TCRdb lists one record per CDR3 protein. The sample consists of some 400,000 distinct CDR3 sequences, approximately 32% of them appearing once. General observations from the study: Within the response measured ex vivo, HLA-C-restricted CMV-specific TCR beta clonotypes were dominant. Identification of carriers of CMV plus the relevant HLA was achieved through cumulative public TCR beta family frequency.

The sequencing input was PBMCs. This chain uses TRBV12-3 or TRBV12-4 with TRBJ1-2; D gene ambiguous. The TCR comes from a human donor in good health (CMV status not recorded). Some clones in this sample may be carry-over from other donors' samples. This CDR3 reads CASTAPGKPNYGYTF. In DNA, the CDR3 is TGTGCCAGCACCGCCCCTGGAAAACCTAACTATGGCTACACCTTC.